The 10 T cell receptor beta chains in this list originate from one sample, sequenced in a study of OX40 agonist ivuxolimab in advanced cancers. The assay was immunoSEQ multiplex PCR, and TCRdb's table has in-frame clones only and misses some. The sample yields about 83,000 clones, about 90% seen once. The specimen was CD4+ or CD8+ T cells sorted from blood, collected in a trial of the OX40 agonist ivuxolimab. The receptors were gathered from an adult with an advanced solid tumor such as melanoma, head and neck, liver or kidney cancer.

V gene TRBV5-6 combines with J gene TRBJ1-4; D might be TRBD1 (5 bases). V was cut by 1 base and J by 7 bases, with 11 bases left in between. The CDR3 spans 14 residues. Germline CDR1 is SGHDT and CDR2 is YYEEEE. DNA of the CDR3: TGTGCCAGCAGCTTGATGGGGGAAAGTGAAAAACTGTTTTTT. This sequence encodes CASSLMGESEKLFF.

V usage is TRBV4-1 and J usage is TRBJ1-1; no firm D call. In germline, CDR1 is MGHRA, CDR2 YSYEKL. The V end lost 1 base, the J end lost 1 base, and 4 bases lay between the germline ends. The CDR3 loop spans 13 amino acids. The CDR3 sequence is CASSQASNTEAFF. The DNA of the CDR3 is TGCGCCAGCAGCCAAGCTTCGAACACTGAAGCTTTCTTT.

The genes are TRBV27 and TRBJ1-5; weak D call: TRBD1 (5 bases). CDR3 length equals 14 residues. Trimming cost V 6 bases and J 0 bases, with 9 bases left between them. Germline V CDR1 and CDR2: MNHEY, SMNVEV (reference sequence). The CDR3 sequence: CASSPGGSNQPQHF. In DNA form, the CDR3 reads TGTGCCAGCAGCCCTGGGGGTAGCAATCAGCCCCAGCATTTT.

The chain uses TRBV27 and TRBJ2-7; D is ambiguous. This CDR3 region has 15 residues. The V end was cut by 6 bases, the J end by 2 bases, with 17 bases between. Germline CDR1 reads MNHEY; CDR2 reads SMNVEV (reference sequence). This CDR3 reads CASSPTLLGTYEQYF. CDR3 bases: TGTGCCAGCAGCCCGACACTTTTGGGGACCTACGAGCAGTACTTC.

V gene TRBV27 combines with J gene TRBJ2-1; 9 bases fit TRBD2. V was clipped by 2 bases and J by 5 bases; unmatched bases: 1. Germline CDR1 and CDR2: MNHEY and SMNVEV (reference sequence). CDR3 length: 14 residues. The CDR3 DNA reads as TGTGCCAGCAGTTTAGGGACTAGCCACAATGAGCAGTTCTTC. Translation gives CASSLGTSHNEQFF.

V is TRBV28 and J is TRBJ1-1; the D gene is possibly TRBD1 (5 bases). The germline CDR1 and CDR2 sequences are MDHEN and SYDVKM. V was clipped by 2 bases and J by 4 bases, with 14 bases between them. The CDR3 covers 15 residues. The CDR3 DNA follows: TGTGCCAGCAGTTTAAGACCCGGGGGGGGCACTGAAGCTTTCTTT. Translating it yields CASSLRPGGGTEAFF.

The chain joins TRBV6-5 to TRBJ1-2; 9 nucleotides match TRBD1. The CDR3 has 14 residues. CDR1 and CDR2 (germline): MNHEY, SVGAGI. Unmatched junction bases numbered 5, after V lost 6 bases and J lost 3 bases. As DNA, the CDR3 is TGTGCCAGCAGGCCTACAGGGGGCTACTATGGCTACACCTTC. Translation gives CASRPTGGYYGYTF.

The chain has TRBV6-5 and TRBJ2-5; no firm D call. CDR3 length: 15 amino acids. From germline, CDR1 is MNHEY and CDR2 SVGAGI. The V end lost 0 bases, the J end lost 1 base, and 9 bases lay between the germline ends. CDR3 sequence (DNA): TGTGCCAGCAGTTACTCCGTCACGTTCCAAGAGACCCAGTACTTC. It yields the protein CASSYSVTFQETQYF.

This clone has only one observation. The chain uses TRBV30 and TRBJ2-6; 9 bases are a match to TRBD1. CDR1 is GTSNPN and CDR2 is SVGIG in the germline V gene (reference sequence). After removal of 1 base from V and 1 base from J, the junction contained 8 bases not matched to a gene. The CDR3 sequence is 18 residues long. Here the CDR3 reads CAWSAPWTGESGANVLTF. DNA of the CDR3: TGTGCCTGGAGTGCCCCCTGGACAGGGGAGTCTGGGGCCAACGTCCTGACTTTC.

The rearrangement joins TRBV6-5 to TRBJ2-2; D possibly corresponds to TRBD1 (6 bases). CDR1 and CDR2 from the germline V gene are MNHEY and SVGAGI. Trimming took off 6 bases at V and 6 bases at J, with 17 bases between the two ends. The CDR3 sequence is 15 residues long. CDR3 DNA: TGTGCCAGCAGCGTGGGACATTATGGCGCCGGGGAGCTGTTTTTT. Its translation is CASSVGHYGAGELFF.